The 28 T cell receptor beta chains given below trace back to one sample, sequenced in a study of glioma-infiltrating T cells after dendritic cell vaccination. This sample's time point: after dendritic cell vaccination, including at tumor progression/relapse. Assay used: immunoSEQ multiplex PCR; TCRdb lists only in-frame clones, some missing. Of 75,000 to 85,000 clones listed, about nine tenths were seen once; the top ten hold approximately 2.1%. This sample comprised blood, obtained after dendritic cell vaccination. These receptors came from a human donor with glioblastoma.

V gene TRBV7-8 combines with J gene TRBJ2-1, with TRBD2 matching 7 bases. Losses at the gene ends were 5 bases for V and 4 bases for J; bases not matched to a gene: 2. The CDR3 extends over 13 amino acids. The germline V gene encodes CDR1 SGHVS and CDR2 FQNEAQ. CDR3 DNA sequence: TGTGCCAGCAGCCCCGGGGGGTACAATGAGCAGTTCTTC. It specifies CASSPGGYNEQFF.

The chain's CDR3 is CASSFGGNGEQFF. The CDR3 DNA reads TGTGCCAGCAGCTTCGGGGGGAATGGTGAGCAGTTCTTC. V gene TRBV7-7 combines with J gene TRBJ2-1, with 7 nucleotides matching TRBD2. The CDR3 length is 13 residues. Unmatched junction bases numbered 5, after V lost 3 bases and J lost 9 bases. The germline V gene has CDR1 SSHAT and CDR2 FNYEAQ (reference sequence).

The chain has TRBV4-2 and TRBJ1-3; 11 bases fit TRBD1. The CDR3 consists of 15 residues. V lost 8 bases and J lost 3; bases outside the gene matches: 6. Germline V CDR1 and CDR2: LGHNA, YNFKEQ. CDR3 coding DNA: TGTGCCAGCGGCGGACAGGGGGCATTTGGAAACACCATATATTTT. It yields the protein CASGGQGAFGNTIYF.

The chain uses TRBV4-1 and TRBJ2-1, with 7 bases matching TRBD1. J lost 0 bases, V lost 4 bases, and 9 bases had no gene match. The CDR3 is 17 amino acids. Germline V gives CDR1 MGHRA, CDR2 YSYEKL. In DNA, the CDR3 is TGCGCCAGCAGCCTCTATACACAGGGGTCCTCCTACAATGAGCAGTTCTTC. Its translation: CASSLYTQGSSYNEQFF.

The table lists this clone with a count of one. The gene calls are TRBV6-5 and TRBJ2-1, with 10 nucleotides matching TRBD2. Unmatched junction bases numbered 5, after V lost 9 bases and J lost 0 bases. The germline V gene encodes CDR1 MNHEY and CDR2 SVGAGI. The CDR3 has 15 residues. The CDR3 sequence: CASISSGSSYNEQFF. The CDR3 DNA reads TGTGCCAGTATCTCTAGCGGGAGCTCCTACAATGAGCAGTTCTTC.

Details on this clone: Other DNA sequences in this specimen translate into the identical CDR3. The J gene is TRBJ1-2, the V gene TRBV7-2; D unresolved. The CDR3 spans 12 residues. Trimming took 5 bases from V and 5 from J, leaving 9 bases between them. Germline V gives CDR1 SGHTA, CDR2 FQGNSA. The CDR3 is CASSISRYGYTF. The CDR3 DNA follows: TGTGCCAGCAGCATATCGCGGTATGGCTACACCTTC.

This chain connects TRBV6-6 to TRBJ2-5; 14 bases map to TRBD2. CDR3 size: 16 residues. CDR1 and CDR2 from the germline V gene are MNHNY and SVGAGI (reference sequence). V was clipped by 6 bases and J by 8 bases; unmatched bases: 11. The CDR3: CASRPGLAGGQITQYF. The DNA of the CDR3 is TGTGCCAGCAGGCCTGGACTAGCGGGGGGCCAGATAACCCAGTACTTC.

The chain employs TRBV12-5 and TRBJ2-7; 7 nucleotides match TRBD1. The junction had 6 bases not matched to a gene; V was cut back by 2 bases and J by 2 bases. The CDR3 is 15 residues long. Germline V gene lookup returns CDR1 LGHNT and CDR2 FRNRAP. The CDR3 coding sequence is TGTGCTAGTGGTTTGCTAGGGGGCTCCACCTACGAGCAGTACTTC. Residues: CASGLLGGSTYEQYF.

The chain joins TRBV5-7 to TRBJ1-4, with 8 bases identical to TRBD1. TRBV5-7 is reported as an ORF; its role is uncertain. The V gene end was trimmed by 10 bases and the J gene end by 5 bases; junction bases not matched to a gene: 7. The CDR3 runs to 13 residues. The CDR3 is CARLDRENEKLFF. The CDR3 DNA reads as TGTGCCCGCTTGGACAGGGAAAATGAAAAACTGTTTTTT.

The chain recombines TRBV11-2 with TRBJ2-1; 11 bases match TRBD2. The CDR3 has 15 residues. V was pared by 1 base and J by 5 bases, with 1 base of the junction left unmatched. CDR1 SGHAT and CDR2 FQNNGV come from the germline V gene. CDR3 region: CASSLVAGGHNEQFF. The CDR3 bases are TGTGCCAGCAGCTTAGTAGCGGGAGGGCACAATGAGCAGTTCTTC.

This chain uses TRBV5-1 with TRBJ1-3; D unclear. Germline-derived CDR1 and CDR2 are SGHRS and YFSETQ. This CDR3 comprises 15 residues. The V end was cut by 6 bases, the J end by 2 bases, with 15 bases between. In DNA, the CDR3 is TGCGCCAGCAACCCCTCTCCGGGGACTGGAAACACCATATATTTT. This translates into CASNPSPGTGNTIYF.

The genes are TRBV18 and TRBJ1-1, with D maybe TRBD1 (6 bases). CDR1 is KGHSH, CDR2 LQKENI, per germline. CDR3 length: 15 amino acids. V was cut by 6 bases and J by 1 base, with 15 bases left in between. CDR3 region: CASSPIWGPNTEAFF. CDR3 DNA sequence: TGTGCCAGCTCGCCTATTTGGGGGCCGAACACTGAAGCTTTCTTT.

This clone occurred once. The rearrangement joins TRBV15 to TRBJ2-1; 7 nucleotides align to TRBD2. CDR3 length: 16 amino acids. CDR1 and CDR2 (germline): LNHNV, YYDKDF (reference sequence). V shed 5 bases and J 6 bases; nucleotides not matched to a gene: 13. CDR3 protein: CATSAPWAGVGNEQFF. The CDR3 DNA is TGTGCCACCAGCGCACCGTGGGCGGGAGTGGGCAATGAGCAGTTCTTC.

The chain uses TRBV4-3 and TRBJ2-7; 9 positions match TRBD2. This CDR3 comprises 16 residues. V lost 3 bases, J lost 7 bases, and 13 bases stayed unmatched. The germline V gene encodes CDR1 LGHNA and CDR2 YSLEER. The CDR3 reads CASSQREVAGAGEQYF. CDR3 coding DNA: TGCGCCAGCAGCCAGAGGGAGGTAGCGGGAGCCGGTGAGCAGTACTTC.

The V gene is TRBV7-2, the J gene TRBJ1-5; D remains unclear. CDR1 is SGHTA, CDR2 FQGNSA, per germline. This CDR3 has 13 amino acids. V lost 3 bases, J lost 3 bases, and 6 bases lay in between. This chain's CDR3 is CASSLGINQPQHF. CDR3 sequence (DNA): TGTGCCAGCAGCTTGGGCATCAATCAGCCCCAGCATTTT.

J is TRBJ1-4 and V is TRBV7-8, with 12 positions matching TRBD1. CDR3 length equals 18 residues. Germline CDR1 reads SGHVS; CDR2 reads FQNEAQ. V was clipped by 6 bases and J by 2 bases; unmatched bases: 10. This CDR3 is CASSSGTGGARTNEKLFF. The CDR3 DNA is TGTGCCAGCAGTTCCGGGACAGGGGGCGCCCGGACTAATGAAAAACTGTTTTTT. Supplemented by reference TRBV7-8 and TRBJ1-4, the full variable domain reads GAGVSQSPRYKVAKRGQDVALRCDPISGHVSLFWYQQALGQGPEFLTYFQNEAQLDKSGLPSDRFFAERPEGSVSTLKIQRTQQEDSAVYLCASSSGTGGARTNEKLFFGSGTQLSVL.

The rearrangement joins TRBV6-1 to TRBJ1-3; D may be TRBD1 (6 bases). V dropped 1 base and J dropped 4 bases, with 14 bases sitting between them. The CDR3 is 16 amino acids. CDR1 is MNHNS and CDR2 is SASEGT in the germline V gene. The CDR3 loop is CASSEVAGEFGNTIYF. The CDR3 region has the DNA TGTGCCAGCAGTGAAGTGGCAGGGGAGTTCGGAAACACCATATATTTT.

This rearrangement joins TRBV21-1 to TRBJ2-5; the listed D gene, TRBD2, was not tested against the DNA. TRBV21-1 corresponds to a pseudogene. The CDR3 totals 14 residues. The CDR3 reads CASPYPGLQETQYF. CDR3 bases: TGTGCCAGCCCCTATCCAGGACTCCAAGAGACCCAGTACTTC.

The chain has TRBV19 and TRBJ2-2; the D gene is possibly TRBD2 (6 bases). Germline lookup yields CDR1 LNHDA and CDR2 SQIVND (reference sequence). With 7 bases removed from V and 0 bases from J, the gap between germline ends came to 12 bases. The CDR3 is made up of 15 amino acids. CDR3 DNA: TGTGCCAGTACCTCGAGACTAGCGAACACCGGGGAGCTGTTTTTT. Its protein product is CASTSRLANTGELFF.

This rearrangement joins TRBV2 to TRBJ2-1; TRBD2 aligns across 14 bases. The V gene's germline CDR1 is SNHLY and CDR2 FYNNEI. This CDR3 has 14 amino acids. The V gene end was trimmed by 7 bases and the J gene end by 9 bases; junction bases not matched to a gene: 5. CDR3 amino acids: CASIGTSGSGEQFF. For the CDR3, the DNA is TGTGCCAGCATCGGGACTAGCGGGAGTGGTGAGCAGTTCTTC.

V gene TRBV19 combines with J gene TRBJ2-3, with 7 nucleotides matching TRBD1. Trimming removed 3 bases from V and 4 bases from J; junction bases left unmatched: 4. The CDR3 is 14 residues long. Germline lookup yields CDR1 LNHDA and CDR2 SQIVND (reference sequence). CDR3 DNA: TGTGCCAGTAGTATCCGACAGGGTGCAGATACGCAGTATTTT. Its translation is CASSIRQGADTQYF.

The chain uses TRBV19 and TRBJ1-3; the D gene is possibly TRBD1 (6 bases). The length of the CDR3 is 15 residues. Per the germline V gene, CDR1 is LNHDA and CDR2 is SQIVND (reference sequence). V dropped 7 bases and J dropped 0 bases, with 13 bases sitting between them. CDR3 amino acids: CASTAGVISGNTIYF. The CDR3 DNA reads TGTGCCAGTACTGCAGGGGTCATCTCTGGAAACACCATATATTTT.

The chain links TRBV5-6 to TRBJ1-1; 8 nucleotides line up with TRBD1. This CDR3 comprises 14 residues. Trimming took 2 bases from V and 1 from J; bases not matched to a gene: 1. Germline CDR1 and CDR2: SGHDT and YYEEEE. CDR3 DNA sequence: TGTGCCAGCAGCTTAACAGGGGGGAACACTGAAGCTTTCTTT. Translating it yields CASSLTGGNTEAFF.

This clone was recorded only once. This chain connects TRBV6-1 to TRBJ1-2; D not certain. Germline CDR1 is MNHNS and CDR2 is SASEGT. Trimming left V 6 bases short and J 4 bases short, with 15 bases between. The length of the CDR3 is 14 residues. The CDR3 DNA reads TGTGCCAGCAGCCCGGAGGGATTGGGCTATGGCTACACCTTC. Translation: CASSPEGLGYGYTF.

The chain is built from TRBV4-2 and TRBJ2-5; 10 bases line up with TRBD2. The CDR3 length is 16 residues. CDR1 and CDR2 (germline): LGHNA, YNFKEQ. V dropped 3 bases and J dropped 2; count of bases not matched to a gene: 6. The CDR3 DNA is TGTGCCAGCAGCCACCTAGCGGGGGCCGGTCAAGAGACCCAGTACTTC. This translates into CASSHLAGAGQETQYF.

The J gene is TRBJ1-4, the V gene TRBV5-1; 8 bases map to TRBD1. This CDR3 has 15 residues. CDR1 and CDR2 (germline): SGHRS, YFSETQ. Germline trimming cut 4 bases from V and 2 bases from J; bases unmatched to any gene: 4. Here the CDR3 DNA reads TGCGCCAGCAGCGCGACAGGGGTGACTAATGAAAAACTGTTTTTT. Translated: CASSATGVTNEKLFF.

The chain employs TRBV25-1 and TRBJ1-2; tentative D call: TRBD1 (5 bases). The CDR3 spans 13 residues. The V end lost 2 bases, the J end lost 4 bases, and 8 bases lay between the germline ends. Germline loops: CDR1 MGHDK, CDR2 SYGVNS. The DNA of the CDR3 is TGTGCCAGCAGTGAACGACAGCTCTATGGCTACACCTTC. It yields the protein CASSERQLYGYTF.

The rearrangement links TRBV5-1 to TRBJ2-3; a possible D gene is TRBD1 (5 bases). Per germline, CDR1 SGHRS and CDR2 YFSETQ. Trimming left V 0 bases short and J 2 bases short, with 13 bases between. CDR3 length equals 16 residues. The chain's CDR3 is CASSLANTGSTDTQYF. The CDR3 DNA reads TGCGCCAGCAGCTTGGCCAATACAGGTTCCACAGATACGCAGTATTTT. The variable domain in full, completed from reference TRBV5-1 and TRBJ2-3, reads KAGVTQTPRYLIKTRGQQVTLSCSPISGHRSVSWYQQTPGQGLQFLFEYFSETQRNKGNFPGRFSGRQFSNSRSEMNVSTLELGDSALYLCASSLANTGSTDTQYFGPGTRLTVL.